This entry lists 14 T cell receptor beta chains sequenced from one sample in a study of blood T cell repertoires in COVID-19. Method: immunoSEQ multiplex PCR; TCRdb's copy keeps in-frame clones and lacks some. The sample gives nearly 400,000 clones, 89% of which show up once; 1.5% to 2% is in the top ten. The material sequenced was PBMCs or T cells enriched from blood (not recorded which). The receptors here all came from a woman aged 25 to 39 who had recovered from COVID-19.

The gene calls are TRBV18 and TRBJ1-1; maybe TRBD1 (6 bases). Germline assignment: CDR1 KGHSH and CDR2 LQKENI. The CDR3 contains 16 residues. Deletions cut 3 bases from V and 0 bases from J, with 14 bases between. In nucleotides, the CDR3 is TGTGCCAGCTCACCGCAGGGGAGCTTCATGAACACTGAAGCTTTCTTT. Its translation: CASSPQGSFMNTEAFF.

The V and J genes are TRBV19 and TRBJ2-7, with D perhaps matching TRBD1 (5 bases). V lost 2 bases and J lost 3, with 14 bases in between. Germline assignment: CDR1 LNHDA and CDR2 SQIVND (reference sequence). This CDR3 contains 15 residues. CDR3 amino acids: CASSITGHIDYEQYF. CDR3 nucleotide sequence: TGTGCCAGTAGTATAACAGGCCACATAGACTACGAGCAGTACTTC.

The rearrangement uses TRBV19 and TRBJ1-1; the D gene is possibly TRBD1 (5 bases). Per the germline V gene, CDR1 is LNHDA and CDR2 is SQIVND (reference sequence). The CDR3 covers 14 residues. With 7 bases removed from V and 5 bases from J, the gap between germline ends came to 17 bases. CDR3 sequence (DNA): TGTGCCAGTACCATAGCGGGGCCAGGGACTGAAGCTTTCTTT. Its protein is CASTIAGPGTEAFF. Together with reference TRBV19 and TRBJ1-1, the CDR3 gives the full variable domain: DGGITQSPKYLFRKEGQNVTLSCEQNLNHDAMYWYRQDPGQGLRLIYYSQIVNDFQKGDIAEGYSVSREKKESFPLTVTSAQKNPTAFYLCASTIAGPGTEAFFGQGTRLTVV.

V gene TRBV13 combines with J gene TRBJ2-7; tentative D call: TRBD2 (6 bases). Germline V gives CDR1 PRHDT, CDR2 FYEKMQ (reference sequence). The CDR3 runs 16 residues. With 5 bases removed from V and 1 base from J, the gap between germline ends came to 18 bases. CDR3 sequence: CASSRLVASASYEQYF. CDR3 DNA: TGTGCCAGCAGCCGCCTTGTGGCTAGCGCTTCCTACGAGCAGTACTTC.

The rearrangement joins TRBV24-1 to TRBJ1-4; 7 bases are a match to TRBD1. Germline V CDR1 and CDR2: KGHDR, SFDVKD. The CDR3 is 15 residues long. V shed 3 bases and J 5 bases; nucleotides not matched to a gene: 5. DNA of the CDR3: TGTGCCACCAGTGATCCCGGGACAGCGAATGAAAAACTGTTTTTT. Translation: CATSDPGTANEKLFF.

The CDR3, as DNA: TGTGCCAGCACCTGGGGACACTCTGGAAACACCATATATTTT. Translation: CASTWGHSGNTIYF. V and J are TRBV6-6 and TRBJ1-3, with a weak D call TRBD1 (6 bases). V gave up 7 bases and J gave up 0 bases, with 10 bases separating them. The CDR3 covers 14 residues. CDR1 and CDR2 (germline): MNHNY, SVGAGI (reference sequence).

This clone was observed once. The J gene is TRBJ2-2, the V gene TRBV7-3, with 7 bases aligning to TRBD1. V lost 5 bases and J lost 5; bases outside the gene matches: 5. Germline V CDR1 and CDR2: SGHTA, FQGTGA. The CDR3 totals 14 residues. CDR3 amino acids: CASSAQGFTGELFF. CDR3 nucleotide sequence: TGTGCCAGCAGCGCACAGGGGTTTACCGGGGAGCTGTTTTTT. Full variable domain (rest looked up from reference TRBV7-3 and TRBJ2-2): GAGVSQTPSNKVTEKGKYVELRCDPISGHTALYWYRQSLGQGPEFLIYFQGTGAADDSGLPNDRFFAVRPEGSVSTLKIQRTERGDSAVYLCASSAQGFTGELFFGEGSRLTVL.

The chain uses TRBV27 and TRBJ1-2, with a weak D call TRBD1 (6 bases). The CDR3 runs 14 residues. In germline, CDR1 is MNHEY, CDR2 SMNVEV (reference sequence). The V gene lost 5 bases and the J gene lost 8 bases, with 18 bases spanning the gap. This CDR3 is CASSVTGTIRGYTF. The CDR3 DNA reads as TGTGCCAGCAGTGTTACCGGGACAATCCGGGGCTACACCTTC.

The V and J genes are TRBV2 and TRBJ2-7, with D possibly TRBD1 on 6 matching bases. V lost 7 bases and J 2 bases, leaving 12 bases between the germline ends. The CDR3 sequence is 13 residues long. Germline V gives CDR1 SNHLY, CDR2 FYNNEI. The CDR3 sequence is CASKGGFTYEQYF. The CDR3 region has the DNA TGTGCCAGCAAAGGGGGATTCACCTACGAGCAGTACTTC.

V gene TRBV21-1 combines with J gene TRBJ2-2; no DNA check was done on the table's D call, TRBD2. TRBV21-1 is described as a pseudogene. There are 15 residues in the CDR3. The CDR3 loop reads CASIVLAEGTGELFF. In DNA, the CDR3 is TGTGCCAGCATTGTCCTAGCGGAGGGGACCGGGGAGCTGTTTTTT.

This chain links TRBV4-2 with TRBJ1-6; the D gene is possibly TRBD1 (5 bases). CDR3 length: 14 amino acids. The ends were cut back, 0 bases at V and 6 bases at J, with 6 bases in the middle. The germline V gene encodes CDR1 LGHNA and CDR2 YNFKEQ. The CDR3 sequence: CASSQEQVNSPLHF. CDR3 in DNA: TGTGCCAGCAGCCAAGAACAGGTTAATTCACCCCTCCACTTT.

The J gene is TRBJ2-1, the V gene TRBV9; D is perhaps TRBD1 (6 bases). Trimming took 3 bases from V and 0 from J, leaving 10 bases between them. CDR1 and CDR2 from the germline V gene are SGDLS and YYNGEE. The CDR3 consists of 15 residues. The CDR3: CASSETGNSYNEQFF. The CDR3 DNA follows: TGTGCCAGCAGCGAGACAGGAAACTCCTACAATGAGCAGTTCTTC.

The rearrangement uses TRBV3-1 (or the pseudogene TRBV3-2) and TRBJ1-2; 7 bases are a match to TRBD1. Germline loops: CDR1 LGHDT, CDR2 YNNKEL (reference sequence). V shed 1 base and J 5 bases; nucleotides not matched to a gene: 7. The CDR3 loop spans 15 amino acids. CDR3 loop: CASSQGTAGGYGYTF. In DNA, the CDR3 is TGTGCCAGCAGCCAAGGAACGGCAGGGGGATATGGCTACACCTTC.

This chain uses TRBV6-5 with TRBJ1-2; perhaps TRBD1 as D (6 bases). Germline assignment: CDR1 MNHEY and CDR2 SVGAGI. Between the trimmed V and J ends, which lost 5 bases and 5 bases, there was a span of 18 bases. The CDR3 is 15 amino acids. The CDR3 bases are TGTGCCAGCAGTCAGGGGCCGGTGACTCCTTATGGCTACACCTTC. Protein: CASSQGPVTPYGYTF.